The 28 T cell receptor beta chains presented below share a single source sample, sequenced in a study of blood T cell repertoires in COVID-19. Sequencing was performed with immunoSEQ multiplex PCR; in TCRdb, only in-frame clones are kept and a portion is missing. The sample carries 150,000 or so clones, about 85% recorded once. The sequenced sample was peripheral blood. The source of these receptors is a woman between 70 and 85 years old with acute or convalescent COVID-19.

This chain connects TRBV6-5 to TRBJ1-2; 10 positions match TRBD1. V lost 6 bases, J lost 7 bases, and 8 bases stayed unmatched. Per the germline V gene, CDR1 is MNHEY and CDR2 is SVGAGI. This CDR3 region has 14 residues. This chain's CDR3 is CASRGDRGQGGYTF. DNA for the CDR3: TGTGCCAGCAGGGGGGACAGGGGCCAGGGTGGCTACACCTTC.

The genes are TRBV10-3 and TRBJ2-7, with 7 bases lining up with TRBD1. The germline V gene encodes CDR1 ENHRY and CDR2 SYGVKD. The CDR3 runs to 18 residues. The trim removed 6 bases at V and 0 bases at J, leaving 17 bases unmatched. The CDR3 spells CAISSEGTEALSSYEQYF. In DNA form, the CDR3 reads TGTGCCATCAGCTCCGAGGGGACAGAGGCTCTAAGCTCCTACGAGCAGTACTTC.

The rearrangement uses TRBV19 and TRBJ1-2, with D perhaps matching TRBD1 (5 bases). This CDR3 is 14 amino acids long. The germline V and J ends were trimmed by 5 bases and 6 bases, with 16 bases remaining between them. Germline V lookup: CDR1 LNHDA, CDR2 SQIVND (reference sequence). The CDR3 DNA sequence: TGTGCCAGTAGTTCCCGTGGGGGGAGGGATGGCTACACCTTC. Protein sequence: CASSSRGGRDGYTF. The full variable domain, its missing parts supplied by reference TRBV19 and TRBJ1-2, is DGGITQSPKYLFRKEGQNVTLSCEQNLNHDAMYWYRQDPGQGLRLIYYSQIVNDFQKGDIAEGYSVSREKKESFPLTVTSAQKNPTAFYLCASSSRGGRDGYTFGSGTRLTVV.

The chain uses TRBV6-2 or TRBV6-3 and TRBJ1-5, with TRBD1 as a possible D gene (5 bases). The V gene lost 0 bases and the J gene lost 4 bases, with 22 bases spanning the gap. Germline lookup yields CDR1 MNHEY and CDR2 SVGEGT. The CDR3 consists of 19 residues. The CDR3 protein is CASSYSMGRSTEMNQPQHF. The CDR3 DNA follows: TGTGCCAGCAGTTACTCGATGGGCAGATCGACAGAGATGAATCAGCCCCAGCATTTT.

This chain connects TRBV7-8 to TRBJ1-5; 12 bases align to TRBD1. CDR1 is SGHVS and CDR2 is FQNEAQ in the germline V gene. The CDR3 sequence is 15 residues long. J lost 4 bases, V lost 7 bases, and 5 bases had no gene match. The CDR3 bases are TGTGCCAGCACACCGGGACAGGGGGCAAATCAGCCCCAGCATTTT. As protein: CASTPGQGANQPQHF.

The chain carries TRBV7-2 and TRBJ1-2; a weak D match, TRBD1 (5 bases). Germline values: CDR1 SGHTA, CDR2 FQGNSA. The CDR3 covers 14 residues. Trimming pared 1 base from V and 8 bases from J, leaving 14 bases between. The CDR3 sequence is CASSLGQKSRGYTF. In nucleotides, the CDR3 is TGTGCCAGCAGCTTAGGACAGAAATCGAGGGGCTACACCTTC.

The rearrangement links TRBV18 to TRBJ1-6; D call uncertain. CDR1 and CDR2 from the germline V gene are KGHSH and LQKENI. V was clipped by 6 bases and J by 5 bases, with 11 bases between them. This CDR3 comprises 14 residues. CDR3 coding DNA: TGTGCCAGCTCCCCCACGGGTAATAATTCACCCCTCCACTTT. Translation gives CASSPTGNNSPLHF.

This sequence joins TRBV11-2 and TRBJ1-6; 9 nucleotides match TRBD1. V lost 2 bases to trimming and J lost 10 bases; unmatched junction nucleotides: 9. This CDR3 comprises 16 residues. Per the germline V gene, CDR1 is SGHAT and CDR2 is FQNNGV. The DNA of the CDR3 is TGTGCCAGCAGCTTAACAGGGACAGGGTCGCACTCACCCCTCCACTTT. Translation: CASSLTGTGSHSPLHF.

The chain recombines TRBV2 with TRBJ1-2, with unresolved D. V shed 5 bases and J shed 8 bases, with 15 bases lying between them. The CDR3 contains 13 residues. Per the germline V gene, CDR1 is SNHLY and CDR2 is FYNNEI. This CDR3 is CASSPARVAGYTF. For the CDR3, the DNA is TGTGCCAGCAGTCCAGCGAGAGTGGCAGGCTACACCTTC. The whole variable domain, filled in from reference TRBV2 and TRBJ1-2, reads EPEVTQTPSHQVTQMGQEVILRCVPISNHLYFYWYRQILGQKVEFLVSFYNNEISEKSEIFDDQFSVERPDGSNFTLKIRSTKLEDSAMYFCASSPARVAGYTFGSGTRLTVV.

The chain uses TRBV7-9 and TRBJ2-1; TRBD1 aligns across 9 bases. V lost 0 bases and J lost 8; bases outside the gene matches: 11. The CDR3 consists of 17 residues. Germline CDR1 and CDR2: SEHNR and FQNEAQ (reference sequence). CDR3 in DNA: TGTGCCAGCAGCTTAGCCGCGTGGGACAGGGATTTGGATGAGCAGTTCTTC. This codes for CASSLAAWDRDLDEQFF.

This chain uses TRBV11-2 with TRBJ2-7, with 13 bases matching TRBD2. V lost 4 bases to trimming and J lost 4 bases; unmatched junction nucleotides: 16. Germline CDR1 and CDR2: SGHAT and FQNNGV. This CDR3 has 19 amino acids. The DNA for the CDR3 is TGTGCCAGCAGCTACGCCGGGACTAGCGGGGTTCGGGGAAAGTACGAGCAGTACTTC. Amino acid sequence: CASSYAGTSGVRGKYEQYF.

This chain connects TRBV14 to TRBJ2-1; 7 nucleotides agree with TRBD1. Germline V gene sequence: CDR1 SGHDN, CDR2 FVKESK. V shed 2 bases and J 8 bases; nucleotides not matched to a gene: 15. The CDR3 has 17 amino acids. The CDR3 loop is CASSQHRDRLMWDEQFF. CDR3 DNA sequence: TGTGCCAGCAGCCAACACCGGGACAGACTCATGTGGGATGAGCAGTTCTTC.

This chain links TRBV11-1 with TRBJ2-5; perhaps TRBD2 as D (6 bases). From germline, CDR1 is SGHAT and CDR2 FQDESV (reference sequence). V was pared by 3 bases and J by 2 bases, with 10 bases between. This CDR3 has 14 residues. The CDR3 loop is CASSLEGLQETQYF. CDR3 coding DNA: TGTGCCAGCAGCTTGGAGGGACTGCAAGAGACCCAGTACTTC.

The chain uses TRBV6-5 and TRBJ1-5; TRBD1 aligns across 7 bases. The length of the CDR3 is 14 residues. Germline trimming cut 8 bases from V and 5 bases from J; bases unmatched to any gene: 9. Germline loops: CDR1 MNHEY, CDR2 SVGAGI. CDR3 coding DNA: TGTGCCAGCGCAAGGGACAGCACATATCAGCCCCAGCATTTT. Translating it yields CASARDSTYQPQHF.

Here the CDR3 DNA reads TGTGCCAGTAGTCTGGGGACAGGGGGCGGTGAAAAACTGTTTTTT. Its translation is CASSLGTGGGEKLFF. J is TRBJ1-4 and V is TRBV19; 12 positions agree with TRBD1. The CDR3 runs to 15 residues. Trimming cost V 5 bases and J 7 bases; bases outside gene matches: 5. In germline, CDR1 is LNHDA, CDR2 SQIVND (reference sequence).

This chain uses TRBV27 with TRBJ1-5; TRBD1 aligns across 12 bases. Trimming removed 4 bases from V and 2 bases from J; junction bases left unmatched: 3. The CDR3 extends over 16 amino acids. CDR1 is MNHEY and CDR2 is SMNVEV in the germline V gene (reference sequence). The CDR3 protein is CASSSGQGAGNQPQHF. DNA of the CDR3: TGTGCCAGCAGTTCGGGACAGGGGGCAGGCAATCAGCCCCAGCATTTT.

The J gene is TRBJ1-1, the V gene TRBV19; TRBD1 aligns across 8 bases. Losses at the gene ends were 10 bases for V and 6 bases for J; bases not matched to a gene: 13. Germline values: CDR1 LNHDA, CDR2 SQIVND (reference sequence). The CDR3 is 14 amino acids. CDR3 coding DNA: TGTGCCACCAATAAAGGACAGGGTGCCCCTGAAGCTTTCTTT. Amino acids: CATNKGQGAPEAFF.

V and J are TRBV4-1 and TRBJ2-2, with 7 positions matching TRBD2. The CDR3 is 16 residues long. The germline V gene has CDR1 MGHRA and CDR2 YSYEKL. V lost 0 bases to trimming and J lost 9 bases; unmatched junction nucleotides: 10. The CDR3 DNA follows: TGCGCCAGCAGCCAAGAATATGGGAGGGGTACCCGGGAGCTGTTTTTT. It specifies CASSQEYGRGTRELFF.

CDR3 nucleotides: TGTGCCAGCAGCTCCCGGGGGCGATTAGCGGGGGAAGATACGCAGTATTTT. Amino acid sequence: CASSSRGRLAGEDTQYF. The J gene is TRBJ2-3, the V gene TRBV7-6, with 9 bases lining up with TRBD2. V shed 4 bases, J shed 5 bases, and the junction held 13 bases outside the gene matches. This CDR3 contains 17 residues. Germline CDR1 is SGHVS and CDR2 is FNYEAQ. Complete variable domain (other parts from reference TRBV7-6 and TRBJ2-3): GAGVSQSPRYKVTKRGQDVALRCDPISGHVSLYWYRQALGQGPEFLTYFNYEAQQDKSGLPNDRFSAERPEGSISTLTIQRTEQRDSAMYRCASSSRGRLAGEDTQYFGPGTRLTVL.

V usage is TRBV5-8 and J usage is TRBJ1-5; 7 nucleotides align to TRBD1. This CDR3 is 15 amino acids long. V lost 4 bases, J lost 1 base, and 5 bases stayed unmatched. From germline, CDR1 is SGHTS and CDR2 YDEGEE. The CDR3 protein is CASSPRQGSNQPQHF. The CDR3, as DNA: TGTGCCAGCAGCCCTAGACAGGGAAGCAATCAGCCCCAGCATTTT.

CDR3 nucleotides: TGCGCCAGCAGCTTGGGACAGGGCGGTGAGCAGTTCTTC. This gives the protein CASSLGQGGEQFF. The chain employs TRBV5-1 and TRBJ2-1, with 7 bases matching TRBD1. Germline V CDR1 and CDR2: SGHRS, YFSETQ. V shed 0 bases and J 9 bases; nucleotides not matched to a gene: 3. This CDR3 is built from 13 residues.

This chain connects TRBV9 to TRBJ2-7; 8 nucleotides align to TRBD2. The CDR3 is 15 amino acids. Germline loops: CDR1 SGDLS, CDR2 YYNGEE. Trimming cost V 0 bases and J 0 bases; bases outside gene matches: 2. CDR3 loop: CASSVGRGASYEQYF. The CDR3 DNA is TGTGCCAGCAGCGTAGGGCGGGGGGCCTCCTACGAGCAGTACTTC.

The V and J genes are TRBV18 and TRBJ1-1; D is possibly TRBD1 (6 bases). CDR1 is KGHSH, CDR2 LQKENI, per germline. Trimming took off 2 bases at V and 6 bases at J, with 19 bases between the two ends. This CDR3 is built from 16 residues. CDR3: CASSPVEQGIGPEAFF. The CDR3 DNA reads as TGTGCCAGCTCACCAGTAGAACAGGGAATAGGTCCTGAAGCTTTCTTT.

The chain joins TRBV18 to TRBJ1-5; 10 positions match TRBD1. The CDR3 extends over 16 amino acids. V lost 4 bases, J lost 0 bases, and 3 bases stayed unmatched. Germline V gene data show CDR1 as KGHSH and CDR2 as LQKENI. The DNA for the CDR3 is TGTGCCAGCTCACAAGGACAGGGGGATAGCAATCAGCCCCAGCATTTT. It specifies CASSQGQGDSNQPQHF.

The chain couples TRBV12-3 or TRBV12-4 to TRBJ1-1, with D unresolved. Deletions cut 6 bases from V and 9 bases from J, with 14 bases between. This CDR3 has 12 residues. The DNA for the CDR3 is TGTGCCAGCAGATTTCTTCGGGGTAAAGCTTTCTTT. Translation gives CASRFLRGKAFF.

The rearrangement uses TRBV2 and TRBJ1-2; 8 positions agree with TRBD1. V was pared by 8 bases and J by 7 bases, with 3 bases of the junction left unmatched. The CDR3 loop spans 11 amino acids. Germline V gene data show CDR1 as SNHLY and CDR2 as FYNNEI. In nucleotides, the CDR3 is TGTGCCAGCGGACAGGGAGTTGGCTACACCTTC. Translating it yields CASGQGVGYTF.

The sample holds one count of this clone. V gene TRBV19 combines with J gene TRBJ1-5; 9 bases are shared with TRBD1. The V gene's germline CDR1 is LNHDA and CDR2 SQIVND (reference sequence). This CDR3 is 14 amino acids long. Losses at the gene ends were 6 bases for V and 2 bases for J; bases not matched to a gene: 2. Here the CDR3 DNA reads TGTGCCAGTAGGGGGGACAGGGGCAATCAGCCCCAGCATTTT. Encoded protein: CASRGDRGNQPQHF. The full variable domain, completed using reference TRBV19 and TRBJ1-5, is DGGITQSPKYLFRKEGQNVTLSCEQNLNHDAMYWYRQDPGQGLRLIYYSQIVNDFQKGDIAEGYSVSREKKESFPLTVTSAQKNPTAFYLCASRGDRGNQPQHFGDGTRLSIL.

The table lists this clone with a few counts. The V and J genes are TRBV28 and TRBJ2-1; weak D call: TRBD2 (6 bases). Between the trimmed V and J ends, which lost 6 bases and 2 bases, there was a span of 14 bases. The CDR3 length is 15 residues. Germline CDR1 is MDHEN and CDR2 is SYDVKM. As DNA, the CDR3 is TGTGCCAGCAGCCCCGGGGGTCGGACCTACAATGAGCAGTTCTTC. Residues: CASSPGGRTYNEQFF.